The rows below give T cell receptor beta chains drawn from one sample of a study of cytomegalovirus exposure and HLA in healthy donors. TCRdb's table, derived via immunoSEQ multiplex PCR, lists solely in-frame clones and lacks some. The repertoire consists of roughly 150,000 clones, with 70% to 90% occurring once and the leading ten covering approximately 2.5%. The specimen sequenced was PBMCs. Source of these receptors: a man aged 30-40 years in good health and CMV-seropositive. Each CDR3 is given with its conserved first and last residue. A D gene is named only where the DNA matches it firmly. The size field is filled for only some rows; it gives once, few, many or a size class.

clone_size j_call v_call d_call cdr3_aa cdr3_nt
NA TRBJ2-7 TRBV5-1 NA CASSLLGRVDSYEQYF TGCGCCAGCAGCTTGTTAGGCAGGGTTGATTCCTACGAGCAGTACTTC
NA TRBJ2-7 TRBV29-1 TRBD1 CSVGRQGENYEQYF TGCAGCGTTGGACGACAGGGGGAGAACTACGAGCAGTACTTC
NA TRBJ2-2 TRBV5-4 NA CASSSPGGATGELFF TGTGCCAGCAGCTCTCCCGGGGGAGCTACCGGGGAGCTGTTTTTT
NA TRBJ2-5 TRBV2 TRBD1 CASSGTGAQETQYF TGTGCCAGCAGTGGGACAGGGGCTCAAGAGACCCAGTACTTC
NA TRBJ1-3 TRBV19 TRBD1 CASTGLGQGNFGNTIYF TGTGCCAGTACAGGCCTAGGACAGGGGAATTTTGGAAACACCATATATTTT
NA TRBJ2-2 TRBV9 TRBD1 CASSQRQGSGELFF TGTGCCAGCAGCCAGAGACAGGGGAGCGGGGAGCTGTTTTTT
NA TRBJ1-1 TRBV7-6 NA CASSLAAAGQGGTEAFF TGTGCCAGCAGCTTAGCGGCAGCGGGCCAGGGTGGGACTGAAGCTTTCTTT
once TRBJ2-2 TRBV18 TRBD1 CASSLPGGTGTHGGLFF TGTGCCAGCTCCCTCCCAGGGGGGACAGGGACCCACGGCGGGCTGTTTTTT
NA TRBJ2-2 TRBV7-3 NA CASSLTLTGELFF TGTGCCAGCAGCTTAACCCTCACCGGGGAGCTGTTTTTT
once TRBJ1-2 TRBV27 NA CAAGRGFYGYTF TGTGCCGCAGGTAGAGGGTTCTATGGCTACACCTTC
NA TRBJ2-1 TRBV6-5 NA CASSSADSYNEQFF TGTGCCAGCAGTTCCGCCGACAGCTACAATGAGCAGTTCTTC
NA TRBJ1-3 TRBV7-9 NA CASSPTNSGNTIYF TGTGCCAGCAGCCCAACAAACTCTGGAAACACCATATATTTT
NA TRBJ2-1 TRBV6-4 NA CASSPSSEQFF TGTGCCAGCAGCCCCTCTAGCGAGCAGTTCTTC
NA TRBJ1-1 TRBV6-5 NA CASSYRVQRTEAFF TGTGCCAGCAGTTACAGGGTTCAGCGGACTGAAGCTTTCTTT
NA TRBJ1-1 TRBV11-3 NA CASSPRQGLNTEAFF TGTGCCAGCAGCCCCCGGCAGGGCTTGAACACTGAAGCTTTCTTT
NA TRBJ2-1 TRBV27 NA CASSLVQYNEQFF TGTGCCAGCAGTTTAGTCCAGTACAATGAGCAGTTCTTC
once TRBJ1-5 TRBV29-1 TRBD1 CSVGQGVDQPQHF TGCAGCGTTGGACAGGGGGTCGATCAGCCCCAGCATTTT
few TRBJ1-1 TRBV6-5 NA CASQISENTEAFF TGTGCCAGTCAGATCAGCGAGAACACTGAAGCTTTCTTT
NA TRBJ1-4 TRBV7-9 TRBD1 CSSSKGQPFATNEKLFF TGTTCCAGCAGCAAGGGACAGCCGTTCGCAACTAATGAAAAACTGTTTTTT
NA TRBJ2-3 TRBV10-3 TRBD1 CAISERTGVITDTQYF TGTGCCATCAGCGAACGGACAGGGGTAATAACAGATACGCAGTATTTT
NA TRBJ2-5 TRBV5-1 TRBD1 CASSHGDRGPQETQYF TGCGCCAGCAGCCATGGGGACAGGGGGCCGCAAGAGACCCAGTACTTC
once TRBJ2-1 TRBV7-3 TRBD2 CASSRLAGGYNEQFF TGTGCCAGCAGCCGCCTAGCGGGGGGGTACAATGAGCAGTTCTTC
NA TRBJ2-5 TRBV4-1 TRBD1 CASSRDRGQETQYF TGCGCCAGCAGCCGGGACAGGGGGCAAGAGACCCAGTACTTC